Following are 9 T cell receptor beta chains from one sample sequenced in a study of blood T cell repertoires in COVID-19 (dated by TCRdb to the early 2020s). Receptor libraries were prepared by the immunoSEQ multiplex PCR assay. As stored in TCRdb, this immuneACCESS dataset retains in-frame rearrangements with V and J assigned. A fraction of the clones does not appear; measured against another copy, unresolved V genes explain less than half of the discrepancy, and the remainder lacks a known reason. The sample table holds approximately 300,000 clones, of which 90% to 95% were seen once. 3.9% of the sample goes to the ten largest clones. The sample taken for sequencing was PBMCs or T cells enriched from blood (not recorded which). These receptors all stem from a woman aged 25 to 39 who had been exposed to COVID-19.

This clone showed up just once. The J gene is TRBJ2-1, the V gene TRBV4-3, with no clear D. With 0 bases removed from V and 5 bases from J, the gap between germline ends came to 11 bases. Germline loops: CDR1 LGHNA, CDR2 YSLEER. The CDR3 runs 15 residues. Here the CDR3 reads CASSQDQFRNNEQFF. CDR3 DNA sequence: TGCGCCAGCAGCCAAGATCAGTTCAGGAACAATGAGCAGTTCTTC.

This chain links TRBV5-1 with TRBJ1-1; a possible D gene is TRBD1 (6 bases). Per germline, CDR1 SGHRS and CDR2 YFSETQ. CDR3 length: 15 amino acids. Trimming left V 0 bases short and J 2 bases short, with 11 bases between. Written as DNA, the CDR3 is TGCGCCAGCAGCTTGGTAGGGGGGGTTAACACTGAAGCTTTCTTT. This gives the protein CASSLVGGVNTEAFF. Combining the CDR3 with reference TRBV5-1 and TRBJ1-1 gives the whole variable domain KAGVTQTPRYLIKTRGQQVTLSCSPISGHRSVSWYQQTPGQGLQFLFEYFSETQRNKGNFPGRFSGRQFSNSRSEMNVSTLELGDSALYLCASSLVGGVNTEAFFGQGTRLTVV.

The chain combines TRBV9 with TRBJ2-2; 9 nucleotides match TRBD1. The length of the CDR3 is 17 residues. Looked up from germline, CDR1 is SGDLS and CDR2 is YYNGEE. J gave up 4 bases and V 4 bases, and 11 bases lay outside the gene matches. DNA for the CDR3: TGTGCCAGCAGCCCCCGACCGGGACAGGGTGGCACCGGGGAGCTGTTTTTT. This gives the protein CASSPRPGQGGTGELFF.

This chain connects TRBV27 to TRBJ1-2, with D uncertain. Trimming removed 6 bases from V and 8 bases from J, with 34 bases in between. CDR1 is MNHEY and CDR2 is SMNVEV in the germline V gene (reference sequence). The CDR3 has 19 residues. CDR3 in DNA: TGTGCCAGCAGCCCAAACTACCGAGGAAACAAAAAACATTTGGAGGGCTACACCTTC. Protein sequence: CASSPNYRGNKKHLEGYTF.

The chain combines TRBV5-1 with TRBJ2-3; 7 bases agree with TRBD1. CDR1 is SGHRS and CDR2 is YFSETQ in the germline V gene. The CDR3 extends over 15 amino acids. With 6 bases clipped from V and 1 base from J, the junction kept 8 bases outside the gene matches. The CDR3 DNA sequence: TGCGCCAGCACCCAGGGGGACCCGCGCACAGATACGCAGTATTTT. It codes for CASTQGDPRTDTQYF.

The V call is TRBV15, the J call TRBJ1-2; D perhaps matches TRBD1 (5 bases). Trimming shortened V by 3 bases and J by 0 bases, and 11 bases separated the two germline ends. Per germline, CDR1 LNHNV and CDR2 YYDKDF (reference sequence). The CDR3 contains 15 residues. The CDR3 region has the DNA TGTGCCACCAGCAGGGTGGGGGGAGCTAACTATGGCTACACCTTC. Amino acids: CATSRVGGANYGYTF.

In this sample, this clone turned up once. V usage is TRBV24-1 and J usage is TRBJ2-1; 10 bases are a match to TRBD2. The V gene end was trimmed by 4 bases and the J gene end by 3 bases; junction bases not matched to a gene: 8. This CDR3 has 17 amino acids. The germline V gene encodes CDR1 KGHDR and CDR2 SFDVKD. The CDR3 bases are TGTGCCACCAGTGACCCTAGCGGGGGTGATCTCTACAATGAGCAGTTCTTC. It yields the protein CATSDPSGGDLYNEQFF.

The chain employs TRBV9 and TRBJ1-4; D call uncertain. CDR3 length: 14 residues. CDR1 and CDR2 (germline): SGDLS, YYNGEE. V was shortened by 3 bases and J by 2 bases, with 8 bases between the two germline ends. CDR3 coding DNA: TGTGCCAGCAGCGAGACTCAGACTAATGAAAAACTGTTTTTT. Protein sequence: CASSETQTNEKLFF.

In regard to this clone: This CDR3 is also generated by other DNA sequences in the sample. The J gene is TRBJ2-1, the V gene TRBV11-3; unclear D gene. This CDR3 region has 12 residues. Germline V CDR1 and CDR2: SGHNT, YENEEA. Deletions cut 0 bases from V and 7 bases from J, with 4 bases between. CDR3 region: CASSLDRNEQFF. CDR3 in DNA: TGTGCCAGCAGCTTAGACAGGAATGAGCAGTTCTTC.